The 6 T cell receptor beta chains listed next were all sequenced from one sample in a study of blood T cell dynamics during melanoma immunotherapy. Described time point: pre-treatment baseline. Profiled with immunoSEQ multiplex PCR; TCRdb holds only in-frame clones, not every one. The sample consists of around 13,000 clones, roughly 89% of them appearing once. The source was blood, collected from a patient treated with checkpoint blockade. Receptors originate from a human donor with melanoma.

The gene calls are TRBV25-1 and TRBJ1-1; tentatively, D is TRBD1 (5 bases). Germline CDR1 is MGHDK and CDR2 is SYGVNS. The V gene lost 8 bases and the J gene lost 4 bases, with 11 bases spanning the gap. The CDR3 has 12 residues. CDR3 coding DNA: TGTGCCAGCGTCCGGGGCAGCACTGAAGCTTTCTTT. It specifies CASVRGSTEAFF.

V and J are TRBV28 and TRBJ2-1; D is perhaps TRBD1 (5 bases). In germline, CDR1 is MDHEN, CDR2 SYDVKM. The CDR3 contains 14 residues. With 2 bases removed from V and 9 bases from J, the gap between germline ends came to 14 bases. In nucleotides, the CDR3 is TGTGCCAGCAGTTTAGGGGTCAGGGCAACTGAGCAGTTCTTC. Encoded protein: CASSLGVRATEQFF.

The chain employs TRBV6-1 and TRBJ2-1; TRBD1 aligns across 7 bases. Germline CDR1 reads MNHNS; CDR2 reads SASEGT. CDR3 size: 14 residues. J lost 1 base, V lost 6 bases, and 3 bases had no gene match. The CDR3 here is CASSRDSSYNEQFF. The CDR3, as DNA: TGTGCCAGCAGCCGGGACAGTTCCTACAATGAGCAGTTCTTC.

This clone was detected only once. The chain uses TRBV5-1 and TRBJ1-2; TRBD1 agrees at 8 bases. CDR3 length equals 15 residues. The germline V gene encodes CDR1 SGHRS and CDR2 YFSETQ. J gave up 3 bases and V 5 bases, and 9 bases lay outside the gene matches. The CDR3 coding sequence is TGCGCCAGCAGTAAAACTCAGGGGGCGGACTATGGCTACACCTTC. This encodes CASSKTQGADYGYTF.

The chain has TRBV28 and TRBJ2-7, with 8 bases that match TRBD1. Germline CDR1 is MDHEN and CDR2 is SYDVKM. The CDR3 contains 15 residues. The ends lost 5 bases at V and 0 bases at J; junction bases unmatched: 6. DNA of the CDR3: TGTGCCAGCAGTACGAGACAGGGGCCCTCCTACGAGCAGTACTTC. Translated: CASSTRQGPSYEQYF.

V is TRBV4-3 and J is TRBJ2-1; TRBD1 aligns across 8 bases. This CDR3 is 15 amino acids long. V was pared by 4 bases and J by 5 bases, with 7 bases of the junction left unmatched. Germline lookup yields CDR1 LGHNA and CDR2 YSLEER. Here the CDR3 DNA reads TGCGCCAGCAGCCTCGCGAGGACAGGGAACAATGAGCAGTTCTTC. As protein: CASSLARTGNNEQFF.